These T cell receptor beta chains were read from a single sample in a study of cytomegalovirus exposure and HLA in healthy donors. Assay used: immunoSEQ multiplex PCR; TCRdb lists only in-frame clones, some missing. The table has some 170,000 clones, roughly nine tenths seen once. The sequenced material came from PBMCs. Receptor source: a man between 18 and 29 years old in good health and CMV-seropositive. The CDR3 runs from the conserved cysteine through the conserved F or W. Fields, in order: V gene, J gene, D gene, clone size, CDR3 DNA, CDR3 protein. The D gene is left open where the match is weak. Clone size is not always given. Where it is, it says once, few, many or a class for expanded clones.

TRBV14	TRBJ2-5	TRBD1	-	TGTGCCAGCAGCCGAGGACCGGGACAGACTCAAGAGACCCAGTACTTC	CASSRGPGQTQETQYF
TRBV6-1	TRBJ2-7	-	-	TGTGCCAGCAGTGAGCAGGGATCCTACGAGCAGTACTTC	CASSEQGSYEQYF
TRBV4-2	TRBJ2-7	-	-	TGTGCCAGCAGCCAAGAGGGACACACCACCTACGAGCAGTACTTC	CASSQEGHTTYEQYF
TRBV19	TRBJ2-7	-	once	TGTGCCAGTAGGGCCCAGGGGAGTCTATCCGACGAGCAGTACTTC	CASRAQGSLSDEQYF
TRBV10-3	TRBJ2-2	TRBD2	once	TGTGCCATCAGTGAGATCCAGCGGGATATAACCGGGGAGCTGTTTTTT	CAISEIQRDITGELFF
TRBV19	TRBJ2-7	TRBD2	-	TGTGCCAGTAGTATAGAAGCGGGAGTACCATACGAGCAGTACTTC	CASSIEAGVPYEQYF
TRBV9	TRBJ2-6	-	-	TGTGCCAGCAGCGCCGACCATAGGGGGGAGGGCTTTTTTGGGGCCAACGTCCTGACTTTC	CASSADHRGEGFFGANVLTF
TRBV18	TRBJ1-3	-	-	TGTGCCAGCTCACCGGGAGCGACTGGAAACACCATATATTTT	CASSPGATGNTIYF
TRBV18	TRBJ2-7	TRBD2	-	TGTGCCAGCTCACCGGGACTAGCGGGCGTGCTATACGAGCAGTACTTC	CASSPGLAGVLYEQYF
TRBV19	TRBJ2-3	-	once	TGTGCCAGTAGTCCCTGGAGAGCGACAGATACGCAGTATTTT	CASSPWRATDTQYF
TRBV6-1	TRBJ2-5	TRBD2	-	TGTGCCAGCAGGAGGGGAGGGGTTGAGGAGACCCAGTACTTC	CASRRGGVEETQYF
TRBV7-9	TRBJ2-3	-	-	TGTGCCAGCAGCTTGGGAGGCCGTGGGCACACAGATACGCAGTATTTT	CASSLGGRGHTDTQYF
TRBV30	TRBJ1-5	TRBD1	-	TGTGCCTGGGGTCTCCCGGGACAGGGACATCAGCCCCAGCATTTT	CAWGLPGQGHQPQHF
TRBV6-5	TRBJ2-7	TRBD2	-	TGTGCCAGCAGTACCAGCGGGAGCAGATCCTACGAGCAGTACTTC	CASSTSGSRSYEQYF
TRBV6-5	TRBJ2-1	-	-	TGTGCCAGCAGCCTAAGGGGCAATGAGCAGTTCTTC	CASSLRGNEQFF
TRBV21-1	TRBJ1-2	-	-	TGTGCCAGCAGCAACGGACAGGGCAGCTACACCTTC	CASSNGQGSYTF
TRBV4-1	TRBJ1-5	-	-	TGCGCCAGCAGCCAAGAAAGGGGCAGACCCCAGCATTTT	CASSQERGRPQHF
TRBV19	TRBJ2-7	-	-	TGTGCCAGTAGTGTGGGACTGGCATACGAGCAGTACTTC	CASSVGLAYEQYF
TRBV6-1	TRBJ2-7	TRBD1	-	TGTGCCAGCAGTGCCCGGACAGGGGGCCTGGACGAGCAGTACTTC	CASSARTGGLDEQYF
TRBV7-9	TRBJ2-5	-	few	TGTGCCAGCAGCCTCCAAGAGACCCAGTACTTC	CASSLQETQYF
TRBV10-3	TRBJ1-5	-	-	TGTGCCATCAGTGAATCGCAGGGAGGTGGACAGCCCCAGCATTTT	CAISESQGGGQPQHF
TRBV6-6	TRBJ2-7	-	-	TGTGCCAGCAGTTACTCGAATAGCTACGAGCAGTACTTC	CASSYSNSYEQYF
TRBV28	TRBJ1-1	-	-	TGTGCCAGCAGTTTCCCCCTCAGTGAGAACACTGAAGCTTTCTTT	CASSFPLSENTEAFF
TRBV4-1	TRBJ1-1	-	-	TGCGCCAGCAGCCAAGATCTGGGGGGGATGAGCACTGAAGCTTTCTTT	CASSQDLGGMSTEAFF
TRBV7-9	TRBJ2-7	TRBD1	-	TGTGCCAGCAGCCAGGGACAGGGGGTCTCCTACGAGCAGTACTTC	CASSQGQGVSYEQYF
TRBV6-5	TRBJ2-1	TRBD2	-	TGTGCCAGCAGTTACTCGGGACTAGCGTACAATGAGCAGTTCTTC	CASSYSGLAYNEQFF
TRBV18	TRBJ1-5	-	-	TGTGCCAGCTCACCAGATATCGTTATTAAGAGTAATCAGCCCCAGCATTTT	CASSPDIVIKSNQPQHF
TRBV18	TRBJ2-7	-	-	TGTGCCAGCCGAAAATCCGGCCGGGACTCCGTCGAGCAGTACTTC	CASRKSGRDSVEQYF
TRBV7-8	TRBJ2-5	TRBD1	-	TGTGCCAGCAGCTCGTATGGGACAGGGGGTGGAGAGACCCAGTACTTC	CASSSYGTGGGETQYF
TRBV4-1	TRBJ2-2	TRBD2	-	TGCGCCAGCAGCCAAGATGGGACTAGCGGGAGGGAGCTGTTTTTT	CASSQDGTSGRELFF
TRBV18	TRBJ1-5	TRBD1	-	TGTGCCAGCTCACCATTCCCAGGGGGCCACCAGCCCCAGCATTTT	CASSPFPGGHQPQHF
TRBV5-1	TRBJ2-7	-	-	TGCGCCAGCAGCTTGGCCTCGGGGGAAAGCTCCTACGAGCAGTACTTC	CASSLASGESSYEQYF